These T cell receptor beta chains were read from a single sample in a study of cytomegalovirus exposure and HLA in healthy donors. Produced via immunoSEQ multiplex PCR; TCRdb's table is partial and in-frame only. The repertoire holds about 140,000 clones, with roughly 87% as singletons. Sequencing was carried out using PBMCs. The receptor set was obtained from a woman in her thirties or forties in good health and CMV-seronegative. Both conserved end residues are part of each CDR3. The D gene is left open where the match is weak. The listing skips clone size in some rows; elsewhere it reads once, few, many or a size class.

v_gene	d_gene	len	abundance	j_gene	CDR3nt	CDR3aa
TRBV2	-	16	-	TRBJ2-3	TGTGCCAGCAGTCCTTCTACTTCAGGGGGCACAGATACGCAGTATTTT	CASSPSTSGGTDTQYF
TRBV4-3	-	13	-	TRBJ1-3	TGCGCCAGCAGCCAAGATAGCAGAAACACCATATATTTT	CASSQDSRNTIYF
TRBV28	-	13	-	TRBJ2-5	TGTGCCAGCAGCTTAGGACAGTCTCAGACCCAGTACTTC	CASSLGQSQTQYF
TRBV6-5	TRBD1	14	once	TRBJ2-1	TGTGCCAGCAGAGGACAGGGGGCGGGTAATGAGCAGTTCTTC	CASRGQGAGNEQFF
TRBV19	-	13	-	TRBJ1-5	TGTGCCAGTAGCTCCGTTTCTGGCAGGCCCCAGCATTTT	CASSSVSGRPQHF
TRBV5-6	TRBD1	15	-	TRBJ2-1	TGTGCCAGCAGCGATACCGGGACAGGGAACAATGAGCAGTTCTTC	CASSDTGTGNNEQFF
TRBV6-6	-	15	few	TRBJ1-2	TGTGCCAGCACCACCCCCGGGACATTCAACTATGGCTACACCTTC	CASTTPGTFNYGYTF
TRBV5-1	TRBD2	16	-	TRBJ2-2	TGCGCCAGCAGCTTACTAGCGGGAGATCGTACCGGGGAGCTGTTTTTT	CASSLLAGDRTGELFF
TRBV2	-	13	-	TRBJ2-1	TGTGCCAGCTCGCGGGCCTCGGGTAATGAGCAGTTCTTC	CASSRASGNEQFF
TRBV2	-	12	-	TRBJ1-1	TGTGCCACGATGGAGGGGAACACTGAAGCTTTCTTT	CATMEGNTEAFF
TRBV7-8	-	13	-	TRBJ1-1	TGTGCCAGCAGCTTAGCGCGGGCTGCAAGGGCTTTCTTT	CASSLARAARAFF
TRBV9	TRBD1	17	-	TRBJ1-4	TGTGCCAGCAGCGACCGCCCTGTGACAGGGGGCGGTGAAAAACTGTTTTTT	CASSDRPVTGGGEKLFF
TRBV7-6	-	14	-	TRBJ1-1	TGTGCCAGCAGTTCCGATACTGGGAACACTGAAGCTTTCTTT	CASSSDTGNTEAFF
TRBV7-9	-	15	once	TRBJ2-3	TGTTCCAGCAGCTCAAGACTGTCGTTCACAGATACGCAGTATTTT	CSSSSRLSFTDTQYF
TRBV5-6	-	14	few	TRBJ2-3	TGTGCCAGCAGCTTGGGGGCGTACGTAGATACGCAGTATTTT	CASSLGAYVDTQYF
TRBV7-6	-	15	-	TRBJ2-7	TGTGCCAGCAGCTCTGCGGCCGGATTCGGCTACGAGCAGTACTTC	CASSSAAGFGYEQYF
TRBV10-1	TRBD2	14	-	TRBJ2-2	TGCGCTACCGCTGGTGGGAGGGGATCCGGGGAGCTGTTTTTT	CATAGGRGSGELFF
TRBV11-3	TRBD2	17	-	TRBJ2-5	TGTGCCAGCTCCGGCTCGCGGGAGGCGACCTTCCAAGAGACCCAGTACTTC	CASSGSREATFQETQYF
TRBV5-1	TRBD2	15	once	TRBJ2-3	TGCGCCAGCAGCTTCCTAGCGGGAGGGGGAGATACGCAGTATTTT	CASSFLAGGGDTQYF
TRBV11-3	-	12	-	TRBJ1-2	TGTGCCAGCAGCTTTCGGGACTATGGCTACACCTTC	CASSFRDYGYTF
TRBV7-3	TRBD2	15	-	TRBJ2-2	TGTGCCAGCAGCTCGGGACTAGCAAGCACCGGGGAGCTGTTTTTT	CASSSGLASTGELFF
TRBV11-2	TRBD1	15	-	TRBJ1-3	TGTGCCAGCAGCGTAACAGGGGGACCTGGAAACACCATATATTTT	CASSVTGGPGNTIYF
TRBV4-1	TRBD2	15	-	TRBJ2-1	TGCGCCAGCAGTCGAGCGGGAGTTGCCTACAATGAGCAGTTCTTC	CASSRAGVAYNEQFF
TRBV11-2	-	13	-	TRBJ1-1	TGTGCCACCGGCGGACAGCTGAACACTGAAGCTTTCTTT	CATGGQLNTEAFF
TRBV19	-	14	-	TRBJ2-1	TGTGCCAGTAGTATCCCGCGCCACTACAATGAGCAGTTCTTC	CASSIPRHYNEQFF
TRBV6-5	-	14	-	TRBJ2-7	TGTGCCAGCAGTGAGGAGGGACCAACCTACGAGCAGTACTTC	CASSEEGPTYEQYF
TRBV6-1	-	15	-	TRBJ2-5	TGTGCCAGCAGTGAGGGGCCAGGACGTCAAGAGACCCAGTACTTC	CASSEGPGRQETQYF
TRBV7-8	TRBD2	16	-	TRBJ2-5	TGTGCCAGCAGCTCCTCGGGGAGCGGGAATTTCGGGACCCAGTACTTC	CASSSSGSGNFGTQYF
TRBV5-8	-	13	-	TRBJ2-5	TGTGCCAGCAACCTCCGAGACAGCGAGACCCAGTACTTC	CASNLRDSETQYF
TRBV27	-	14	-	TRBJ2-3	TGTGCCAGCAGTTTGGGGACTGATGGAAATACGCAGTATTTT	CASSLGTDGNTQYF
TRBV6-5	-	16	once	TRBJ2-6	TGTGCCAGCAGTTACACCTTCGAGCCTGGGGCCAACGTCCTGACTTTC	CASSYTFEPGANVLTF
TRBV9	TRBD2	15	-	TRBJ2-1	TGTGCCAGCAGCTCCCGGACTAGCGGGAGTGATGAGCAGTTCTTC	CASSSRTSGSDEQFF
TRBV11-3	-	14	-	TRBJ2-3	TGTGCCAGCACCCCGGACAGCCACACAGATACGCAGTATTTT	CASTPDSHTDTQYF
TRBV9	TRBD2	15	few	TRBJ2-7	TGTGCCAGCAGCGTCAGCGGGAGTTACACCTACGAGCAGTACTTC	CASSVSGSYTYEQYF
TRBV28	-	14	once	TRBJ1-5	TGTGCCAGCACCTTCAGGTGGAGCAATCAGCCCCAGCATTTT	CASTFRWSNQPQHF
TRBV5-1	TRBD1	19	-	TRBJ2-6	TGCGCCAGCAGCCGGGGCAGGGGGACGGTCGGATCTGGGGCCAACGTCCTGACTTTC	CASSRGRGTVGSGANVLTF
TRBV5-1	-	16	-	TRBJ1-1	TGCGCCAGCAGCCTGAACCTAAACGGGTGGAACACTGAAGCTTTCTTT	CASSLNLNGWNTEAFF
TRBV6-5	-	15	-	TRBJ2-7	TGTGCCAGCAGACAGGTCGTGAGGGGAGGTTACGAGCAGTACTTC	CASRQVVRGGYEQYF
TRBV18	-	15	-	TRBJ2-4	TGTGCCAGCTCAATTGGGACACCGGCCAAAAACATTCAGTACTTC	CASSIGTPAKNIQYF
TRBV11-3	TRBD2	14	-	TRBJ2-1	TGTGCCAGCAGCTTAGCTAGCGGGGGCAATGAGCAGTTCTTC	CASSLASGGNEQFF
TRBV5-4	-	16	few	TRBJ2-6	TGTGCCAGCAGCTTGTTAGCCGGGGTCGGGGCCAACGTCCTGACTTTC	CASSLLAGVGANVLTF
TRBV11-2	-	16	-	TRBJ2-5	TGTGCCAGCAGCTTTCTTCGGGACTCCTACCAAGAGACCCAGTACTTC	CASSFLRDSYQETQYF
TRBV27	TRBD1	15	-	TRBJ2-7	TGTGCCAGCACTTCGTACAGGGGAGCCCCCTACGAGCAGTACTTC	CASTSYRGAPYEQYF
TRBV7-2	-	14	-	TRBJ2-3	TGTGCCAGCAGCTTCCGGGAGAGCACAGATACGCAGTATTTT	CASSFRESTDTQYF
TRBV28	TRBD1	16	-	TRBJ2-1	TGTGCCAGCAAACCCCAGACAGGGTGGAATACAAATGAGCAGTTCTTC	CASKPQTGWNTNEQFF
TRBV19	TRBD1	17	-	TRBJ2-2	TGTGCCAGTAGTCCCCCCCGGACAGGGGACGACACCGGGGAGCTGTTTTTT	CASSPPRTGDDTGELFF
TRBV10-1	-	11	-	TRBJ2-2	TGCGCCAGCATCCGTACCGGGGAGCTGTTTTTT	CASIRTGELFF
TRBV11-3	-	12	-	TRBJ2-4	TGTGCCAGCAGTCTCAACAGGGTCCATCAATACTTC	CASSLNRVHQYF
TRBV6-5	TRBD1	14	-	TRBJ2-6	TGTGCCACCGAGGGGGCGCAAGGGGCCAACGTCCTGACTTTC	CATEGAQGANVLTF
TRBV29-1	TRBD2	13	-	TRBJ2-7	TGCAGCGCCAGGGATCCTAGCGGCTACGAGCAGTACTTC	CSARDPSGYEQYF
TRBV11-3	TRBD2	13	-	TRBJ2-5	TGTGCCAGCAGCTTTGGGCTTGGGAGGGAGCAGTACTTC	CASSFGLGREQYF
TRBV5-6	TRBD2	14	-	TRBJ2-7	TGTGCCAGCAGCACCCTAGCGGGCCACGACGAGCAGTACTTC	CASSTLAGHDEQYF
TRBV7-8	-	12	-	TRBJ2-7	TGTGCCAGCAGCAAGAGCTCCTACGAGCAGTACTTC	CASSKSSYEQYF
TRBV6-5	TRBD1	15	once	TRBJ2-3	TGTGCCAGCAGACCCCGGGGACAGGGAACAGATACGCAGTATTTT	CASRPRGQGTDTQYF
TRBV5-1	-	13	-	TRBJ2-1	TGCGCCAGCAGCTCCCGATCCAGCAATGAGCAGTTCTTC	CASSSRSSNEQFF
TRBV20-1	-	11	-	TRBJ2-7	TGCAGTGCTGCGGGTACCTACGAGCAGTACTTC	CSAAGTYEQYF
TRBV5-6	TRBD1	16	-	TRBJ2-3	TGTGCCAGCAGCCCACCCAGGGGGCCGGGGGCAGATACGCAGTATTTT	CASSPPRGPGADTQYF
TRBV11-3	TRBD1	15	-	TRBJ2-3	TGTGCCAGCAGCCTCACAGGGGCGATAGCAGATACGCAGTATTTT	CASSLTGAIADTQYF
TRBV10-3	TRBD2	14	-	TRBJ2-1	TGTGCCGCAACCGGACTAGCGGGATTCAATGAGCAGTTCTTC	CAATGLAGFNEQFF